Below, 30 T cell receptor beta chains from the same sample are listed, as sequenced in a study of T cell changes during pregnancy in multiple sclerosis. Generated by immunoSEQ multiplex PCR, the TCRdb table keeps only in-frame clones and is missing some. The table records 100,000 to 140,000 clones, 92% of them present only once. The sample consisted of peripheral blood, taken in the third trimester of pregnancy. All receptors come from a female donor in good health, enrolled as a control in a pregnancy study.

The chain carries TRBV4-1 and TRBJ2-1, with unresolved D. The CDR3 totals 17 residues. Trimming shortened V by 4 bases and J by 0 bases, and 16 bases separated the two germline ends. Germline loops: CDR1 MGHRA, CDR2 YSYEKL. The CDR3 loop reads CASSRGFLSSSYNEQFF. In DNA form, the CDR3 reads TGCGCCAGCAGCCGCGGATTTCTCTCGAGCTCCTACAATGAGCAGTTCTTC.

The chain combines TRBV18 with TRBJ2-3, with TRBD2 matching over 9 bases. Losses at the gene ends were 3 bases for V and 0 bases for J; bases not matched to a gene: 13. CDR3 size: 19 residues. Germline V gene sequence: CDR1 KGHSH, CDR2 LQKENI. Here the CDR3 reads CASSPMGSGTSPSTDTQYF. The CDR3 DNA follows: TGTGCCAGCTCACCTATGGGGTCCGGGACTAGCCCTAGCACAGATACGCAGTATTTT.

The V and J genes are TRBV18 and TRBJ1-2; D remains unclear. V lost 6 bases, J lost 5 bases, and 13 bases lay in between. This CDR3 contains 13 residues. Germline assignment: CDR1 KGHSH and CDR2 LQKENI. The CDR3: CASSPGEGYGYTF. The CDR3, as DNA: TGTGCCAGCTCGCCCGGAGAGGGTTATGGCTACACCTTC.

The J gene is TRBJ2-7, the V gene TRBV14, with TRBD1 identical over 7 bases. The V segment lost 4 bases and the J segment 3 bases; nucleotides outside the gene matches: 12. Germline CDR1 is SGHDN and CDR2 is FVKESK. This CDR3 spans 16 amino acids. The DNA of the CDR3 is TGTGCCAGCAGCCTCCCCGAGCGGACAGGCTACTACGAGCAGTACTTC. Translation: CASSLPERTGYYEQYF.

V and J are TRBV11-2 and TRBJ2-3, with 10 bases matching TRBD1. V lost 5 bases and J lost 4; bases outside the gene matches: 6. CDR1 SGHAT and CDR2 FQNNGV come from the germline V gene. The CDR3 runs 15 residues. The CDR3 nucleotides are TGTGCCAGCAGCCCCGGGACAGGGGTTGCAGATACGCAGTATTTT. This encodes CASSPGTGVADTQYF.

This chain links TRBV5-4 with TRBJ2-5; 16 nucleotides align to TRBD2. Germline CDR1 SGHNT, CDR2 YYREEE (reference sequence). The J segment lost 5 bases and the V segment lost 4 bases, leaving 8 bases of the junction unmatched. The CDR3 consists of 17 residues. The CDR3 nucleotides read TGTGCCAGCAGCCTGGGACTAGCGGGGGGGCCGGAGGAGACCCAGTACTTC. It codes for CASSLGLAGGPEETQYF.

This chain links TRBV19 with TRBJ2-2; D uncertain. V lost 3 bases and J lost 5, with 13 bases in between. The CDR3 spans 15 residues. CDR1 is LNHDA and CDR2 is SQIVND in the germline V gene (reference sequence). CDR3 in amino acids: CASSIGTAGTGELFF. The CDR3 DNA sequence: TGTGCCAGTAGTATTGGAACAGCTGGGACCGGGGAGCTGTTTTTT. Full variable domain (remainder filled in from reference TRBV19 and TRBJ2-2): DGGITQSPKYLFRKEGQNVTLSCEQNLNHDAMYWYRQDPGQGLRLIYYSQIVNDFQKGDIAEGYSVSREKKESFPLTVTSAQKNPTAFYLCASSIGTAGTGELFFGEGSRLTVL.

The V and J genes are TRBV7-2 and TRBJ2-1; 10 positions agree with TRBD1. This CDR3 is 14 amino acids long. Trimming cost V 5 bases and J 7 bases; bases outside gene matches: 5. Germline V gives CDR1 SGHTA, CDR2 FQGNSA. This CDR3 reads CASSLGQGGNEQFF. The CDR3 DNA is TGTGCCAGCAGCCTCGGACAGGGGGGGAATGAGCAGTTCTTC.

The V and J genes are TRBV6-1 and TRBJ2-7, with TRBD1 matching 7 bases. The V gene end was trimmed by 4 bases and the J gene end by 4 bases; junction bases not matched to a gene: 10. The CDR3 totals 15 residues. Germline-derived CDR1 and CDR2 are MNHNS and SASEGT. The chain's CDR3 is CASSVPTGQIYEQYF. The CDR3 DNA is TGTGCCAGCAGTGTGCCGACAGGGCAGATTTACGAGCAGTACTTC.

The CDR3 loop is CASSPPGRGYEQYF. The CDR3 DNA is TGTGCCAGCAGCCCCCCCGGGAGGGGTTACGAGCAGTACTTC. The rearrangement uses TRBV11-3 and TRBJ2-7, with TRBD2 matching 8 bases. From germline, CDR1 is SGHNT and CDR2 YENEEA. The ends lost 5 bases at V and 4 bases at J; junction bases unmatched: 7. This CDR3 has 14 amino acids.

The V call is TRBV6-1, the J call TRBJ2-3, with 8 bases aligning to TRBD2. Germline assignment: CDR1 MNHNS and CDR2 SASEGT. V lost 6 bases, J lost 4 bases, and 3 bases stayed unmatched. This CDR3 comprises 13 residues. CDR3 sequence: CASSGGAPDTQYF. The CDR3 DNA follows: TGTGCCAGCAGCGGGGGGGCCCCAGATACGCAGTATTTT.

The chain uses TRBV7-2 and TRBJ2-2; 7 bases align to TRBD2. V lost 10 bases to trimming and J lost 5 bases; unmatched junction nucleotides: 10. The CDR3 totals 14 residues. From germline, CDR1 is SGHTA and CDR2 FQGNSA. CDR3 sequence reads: CANNWGGGTGELFF. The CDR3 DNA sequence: TGTGCCAACAACTGGGGCGGGGGAACCGGGGAGCTGTTTTTT.

CDR3 DNA: TGTGCCACCAGCCCCTCCGGGACAGGGGACCCTTTCACCTACGAGCAGTACTTC. Protein product: CATSPSGTGDPFTYEQYF. The V and J genes are TRBV15 and TRBJ2-7; 10 nucleotides align to TRBD1. After removal of 5 bases from V and 2 bases from J, the junction contained 15 bases not matched to a gene. CDR1 and CDR2 (germline): LNHNV, YYDKDF (reference sequence). This CDR3 spans 18 amino acids. The whole variable domain, remainder taken from reference TRBV15 and TRBJ2-7, is DAMVIQNPRYQVTQFGKPVTLSCSQTLNHNVMYWYQQKSSQAPKLLFHYYDKDFNNEADTPDNFQSRRPNTSFCFLDIRSPGLGDTAMYLCATSPSGTGDPFTYEQYFGPGTRLTVT.

CDR3 sequence reads: CASTIRGFDYGYTF. The CDR3 bases are TGTGCCAGTACTATCAGGGGTTTTGACTATGGCTACACCTTC. The chain is built from TRBV19 and TRBJ1-2, with D possibly matching TRBD1 (6 bases). Per the germline V gene, CDR1 is LNHDA and CDR2 is SQIVND (reference sequence). V shed 7 bases and J shed 3 bases, with 15 bases lying between them. This CDR3 is 14 amino acids long.

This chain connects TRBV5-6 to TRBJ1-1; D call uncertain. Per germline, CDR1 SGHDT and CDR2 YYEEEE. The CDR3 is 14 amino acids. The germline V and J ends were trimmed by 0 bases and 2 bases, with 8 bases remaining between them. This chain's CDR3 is CASSLGQANTEAFF. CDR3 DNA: TGTGCCAGCAGCTTGGGGCAGGCAAACACTGAAGCTTTCTTT.

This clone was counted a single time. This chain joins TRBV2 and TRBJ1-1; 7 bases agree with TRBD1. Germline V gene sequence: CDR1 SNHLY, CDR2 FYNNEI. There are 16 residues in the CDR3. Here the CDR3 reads CAPGKGETGLGTEAFF. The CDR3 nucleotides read TGTGCACCCGGGAAGGGCGAGACAGGGCTTGGCACTGAAGCTTTCTTT.

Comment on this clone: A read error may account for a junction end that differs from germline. The CDR3 nucleotides are TGTGCCAGTACCATTTCAGGGGCTAGCGGGATGAAGACCCAATACTTC. Protein sequence: CASTISGASGMKTQYF. V is TRBV19 and J is TRBJ2-5; 9 nucleotides match TRBD2. The CDR3 runs to 16 residues. Looked up from germline, CDR1 is LNHDA and CDR2 is SQIVND (reference sequence).

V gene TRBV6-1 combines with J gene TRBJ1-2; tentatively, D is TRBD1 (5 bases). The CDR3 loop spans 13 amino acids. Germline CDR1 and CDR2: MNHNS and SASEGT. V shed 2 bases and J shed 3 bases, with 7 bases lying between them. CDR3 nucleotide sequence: TGTGCCAGCAGTGAATCGGGGGACTATGGCTACACCTTC. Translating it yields CASSESGDYGYTF.

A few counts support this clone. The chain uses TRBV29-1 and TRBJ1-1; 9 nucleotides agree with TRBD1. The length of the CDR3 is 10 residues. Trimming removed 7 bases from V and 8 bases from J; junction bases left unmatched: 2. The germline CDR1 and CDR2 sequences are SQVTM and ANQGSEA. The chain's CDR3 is CSGGTGEAFF. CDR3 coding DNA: TGCAGCGGGGGGACAGGGGAAGCTTTCTTT.

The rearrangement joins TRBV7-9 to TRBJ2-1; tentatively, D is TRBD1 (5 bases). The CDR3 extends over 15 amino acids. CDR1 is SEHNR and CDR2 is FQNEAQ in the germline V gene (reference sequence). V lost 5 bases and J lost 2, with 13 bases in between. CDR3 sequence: CASSGLVGAYNEQFF. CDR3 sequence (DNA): TGTGCCAGCAGCGGGCTCGTAGGGGCCTACAATGAGCAGTTCTTC.

CDR3 sequence reads: CSVPLRPSKEQYF. The CDR3 DNA sequence: TGCAGCGTCCCCCTGAGGCCTTCTAAGGAGCAGTACTTC. The chain combines TRBV29-1 with TRBJ2-7, with D unclear. V was shortened by 6 bases and J by 7 bases, with 19 bases between the two germline ends. The CDR3 runs 13 residues. Germline lookup yields CDR1 SQVTM and CDR2 ANQGSEA.

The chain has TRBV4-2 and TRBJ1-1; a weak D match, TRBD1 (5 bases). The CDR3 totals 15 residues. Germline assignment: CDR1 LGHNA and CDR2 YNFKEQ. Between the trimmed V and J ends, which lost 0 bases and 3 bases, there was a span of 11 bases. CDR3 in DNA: TGTGCCAGCAGCCAAGATCAGGGTGCGGACACTGAAGCTTTCTTT. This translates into CASSQDQGADTEAFF.

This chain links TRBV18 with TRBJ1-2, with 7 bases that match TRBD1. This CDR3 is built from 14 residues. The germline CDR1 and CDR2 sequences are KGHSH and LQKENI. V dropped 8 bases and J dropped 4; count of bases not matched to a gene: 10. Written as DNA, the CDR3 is TGTGCCAGCCCTAGCCCGGGACAGCCCTATGGCTACACCTTC. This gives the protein CASPSPGQPYGYTF.

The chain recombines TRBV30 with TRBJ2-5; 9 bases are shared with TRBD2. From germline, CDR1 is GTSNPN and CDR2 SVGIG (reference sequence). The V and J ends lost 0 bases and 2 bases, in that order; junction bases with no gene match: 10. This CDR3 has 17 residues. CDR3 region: CAWSVHSGGTLQETQYF. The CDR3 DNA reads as TGTGCCTGGAGTGTTCATAGCGGGGGTACCTTACAAGAGACCCAGTACTTC. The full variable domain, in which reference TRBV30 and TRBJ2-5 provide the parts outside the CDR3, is SQTIHQWPATLVQPVGSPLSLECTVEGTSNPNLYWYRQAAGRGLQLLFYSVGIGQISSEVPQNLSASRPQDRQFILSSKKLLLSDSGFYLCAWSVHSGGTLQETQYFGPGTRLLVL.

CDR3 DNA sequence: TGTGCCAGCAGCGTAGCCCCGTCAGATACTGAAGCTTTCTTT. Protein: CASSVAPSDTEAFF. J is TRBJ1-1 and V is TRBV9; no firm D call. Germline CDR1 reads SGDLS; CDR2 reads YYNGEE. The CDR3 length is 14 residues. Trimming pared 0 bases from V and 5 bases from J, leaving 11 bases between.

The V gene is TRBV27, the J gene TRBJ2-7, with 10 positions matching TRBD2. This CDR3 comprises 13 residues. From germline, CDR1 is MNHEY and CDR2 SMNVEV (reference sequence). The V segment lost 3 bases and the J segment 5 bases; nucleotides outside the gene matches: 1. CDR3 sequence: CASSFGTSDEQYF. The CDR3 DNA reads TGTGCCAGCAGTTTCGGGACTAGCGACGAGCAGTACTTC.

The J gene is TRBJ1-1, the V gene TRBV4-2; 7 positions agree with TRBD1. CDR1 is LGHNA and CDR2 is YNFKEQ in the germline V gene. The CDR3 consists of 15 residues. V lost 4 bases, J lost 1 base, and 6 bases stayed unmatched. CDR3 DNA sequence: TGTGCCAGCAGCCTCATGACAGGGCCGAACACTGAAGCTTTCTTT. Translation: CASSLMTGPNTEAFF.

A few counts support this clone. The CDR3 coding sequence is TGCGCCAGCAGCCCGGGACAGATAAACACTGAAGCTTTCTTT. This encodes CASSPGQINTEAFF. This chain joins TRBV5-1 and TRBJ1-1; 7 bases map to TRBD1. V lost 4 bases and J lost 2; bases outside the gene matches: 5. From germline, CDR1 is SGHRS and CDR2 YFSETQ. The CDR3 is 14 residues long.

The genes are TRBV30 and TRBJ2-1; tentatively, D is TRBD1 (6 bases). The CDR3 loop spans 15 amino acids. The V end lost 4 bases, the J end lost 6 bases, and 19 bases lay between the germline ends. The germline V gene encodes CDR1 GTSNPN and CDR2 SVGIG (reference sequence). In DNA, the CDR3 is TGTGCCTGGACCGAGGGACATCGACCCCTCAATGAGCAGTTCTTC. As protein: CAWTEGHRPLNEQFF.

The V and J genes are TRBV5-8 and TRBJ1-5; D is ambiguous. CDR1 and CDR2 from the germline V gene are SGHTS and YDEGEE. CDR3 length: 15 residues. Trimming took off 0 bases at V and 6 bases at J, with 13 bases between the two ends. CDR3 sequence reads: CASSLEPSRGQPQHF. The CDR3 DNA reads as TGTGCCAGCAGCTTGGAACCCAGCCGGGGTCAGCCCCAGCATTTT. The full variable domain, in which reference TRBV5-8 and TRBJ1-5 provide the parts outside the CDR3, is EAGVTQSPTHLIKTRGQQATLRCSPISGHTSVYWYQQALGLGLQFLLWYDEGEERNRGNFPPRFSGRQFPNYSSELNVNALELEDSALYLCASSLEPSRGQPQHFGDGTRLSIL.